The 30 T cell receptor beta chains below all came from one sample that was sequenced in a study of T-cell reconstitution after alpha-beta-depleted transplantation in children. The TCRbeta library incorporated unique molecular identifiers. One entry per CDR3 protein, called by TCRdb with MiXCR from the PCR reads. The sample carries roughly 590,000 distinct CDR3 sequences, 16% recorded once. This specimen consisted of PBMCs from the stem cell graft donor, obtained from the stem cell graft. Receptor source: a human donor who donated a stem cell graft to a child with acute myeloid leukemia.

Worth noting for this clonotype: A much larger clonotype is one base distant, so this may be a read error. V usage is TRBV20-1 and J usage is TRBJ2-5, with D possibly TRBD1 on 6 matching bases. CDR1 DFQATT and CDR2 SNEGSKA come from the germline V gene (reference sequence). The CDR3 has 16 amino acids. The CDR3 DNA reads TGCTGTGCTATTGCGTACCAGGACAGCCAACAAGAGACCCAGTACTTC. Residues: CCAIAYQDSQQETQYF.

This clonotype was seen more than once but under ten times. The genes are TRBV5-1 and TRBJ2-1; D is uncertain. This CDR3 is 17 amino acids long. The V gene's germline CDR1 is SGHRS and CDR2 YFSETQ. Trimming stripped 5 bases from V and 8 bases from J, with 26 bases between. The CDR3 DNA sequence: TGCGCCAGCAGTCCAGACCCCGGGCCTTCAAAGGGCCATGAGCAGTTCTTC. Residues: CASSPDPGPSKGHEQFF.

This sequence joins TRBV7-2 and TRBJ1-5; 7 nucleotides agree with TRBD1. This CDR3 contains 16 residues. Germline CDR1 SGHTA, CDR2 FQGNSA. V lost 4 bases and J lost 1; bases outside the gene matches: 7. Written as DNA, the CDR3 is TGTGCCAGCAGCTCGCACGGGACAGCCAGCAATCAGCCCCAGCATTTT. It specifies CASSSHGTASNQPQHF.

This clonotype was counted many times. The CDR3 nucleotides are TGCAGTGCCTTTCACCCGGGACAGGACACCGGGGAGCTGTTTTTT. This codes for CSAFHPGQDTGELFF. The chain recombines TRBV20-1 with TRBJ2-2; the match to TRBD1 covers 8 bases. This CDR3 has 15 amino acids. Germline loops: CDR1 DFQATT, CDR2 SNEGSKA (reference sequence). Trimming took 6 bases from V and 3 from J; bases not matched to a gene: 9.

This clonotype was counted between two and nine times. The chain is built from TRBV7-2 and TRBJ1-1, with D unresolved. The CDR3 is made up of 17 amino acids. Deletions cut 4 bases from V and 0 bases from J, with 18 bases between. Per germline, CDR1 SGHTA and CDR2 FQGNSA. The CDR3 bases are TGTGCCAGCAGCTCCCCAAACCCCAACGACATGAACACTGAAGCTTTCTTT. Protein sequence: CASSSPNPNDMNTEAFF.

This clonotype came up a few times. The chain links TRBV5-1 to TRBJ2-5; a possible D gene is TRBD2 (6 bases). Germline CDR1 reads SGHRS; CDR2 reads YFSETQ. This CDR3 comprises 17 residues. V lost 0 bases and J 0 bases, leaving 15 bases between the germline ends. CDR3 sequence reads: CASSLAHGGVDQETQYF. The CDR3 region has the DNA TGCGCCAGCAGCTTGGCCCACGGGGGTGTGGACCAAGAGACCCAGTACTTC.

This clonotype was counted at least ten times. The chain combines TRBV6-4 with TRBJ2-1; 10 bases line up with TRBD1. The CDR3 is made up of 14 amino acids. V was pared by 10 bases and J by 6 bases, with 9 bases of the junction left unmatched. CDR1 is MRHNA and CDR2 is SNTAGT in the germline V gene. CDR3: CATSGTGDRNEQFF. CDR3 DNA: TGTGCCACCTCCGGGACAGGGGACCGCAATGAGCAGTTCTTC.

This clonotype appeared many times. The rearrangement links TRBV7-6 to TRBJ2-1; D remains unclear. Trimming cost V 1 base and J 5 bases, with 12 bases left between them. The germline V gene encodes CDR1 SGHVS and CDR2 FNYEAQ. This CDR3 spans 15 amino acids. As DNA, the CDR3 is TGTGCCAGCAGCTTAGTATGGGGTTGGGACAATGAGCAGTTCTTC. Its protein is CASSLVWGWDNEQFF. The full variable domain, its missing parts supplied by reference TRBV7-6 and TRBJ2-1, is GAGVSQSPRYKVTKRGQDVALRCDPISGHVSLYWYRQALGQGPEFLTYFNYEAQQDKSGLPNDRFSAERPEGSISTLTIQRTEQRDSAMYRCASSLVWGWDNEQFFGPGTRLTVL.

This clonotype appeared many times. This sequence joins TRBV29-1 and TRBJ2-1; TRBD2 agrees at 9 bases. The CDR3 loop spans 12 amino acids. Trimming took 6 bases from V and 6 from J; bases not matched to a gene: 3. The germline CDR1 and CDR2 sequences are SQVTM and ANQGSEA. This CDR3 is CSVAGGPNEQFF. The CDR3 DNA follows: TGCAGCGTAGCGGGGGGACCCAATGAGCAGTTCTTC.

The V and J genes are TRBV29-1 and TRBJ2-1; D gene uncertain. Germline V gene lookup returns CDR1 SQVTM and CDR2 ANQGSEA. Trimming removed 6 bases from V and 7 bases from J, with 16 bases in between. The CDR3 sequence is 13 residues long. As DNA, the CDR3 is TGCAGCGTGGTGGGCCGCCTCCTGAATGAGCAGTTCTTC. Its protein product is CSVVGRLLNEQFF.

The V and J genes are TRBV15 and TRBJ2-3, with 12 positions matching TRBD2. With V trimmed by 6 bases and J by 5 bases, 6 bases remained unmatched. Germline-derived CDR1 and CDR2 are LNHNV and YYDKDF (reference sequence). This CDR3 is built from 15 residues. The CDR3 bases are TGTGCCACCAGGACTAGCGGGGGCCTACAAGATACGCAGTATTTT. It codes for CATRTSGGLQDTQYF. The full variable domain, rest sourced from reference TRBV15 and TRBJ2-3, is DAMVIQNPRYQVTQFGKPVTLSCSQTLNHNVMYWYQQKSSQAPKLLFHYYDKDFNNEADTPDNFQSRRPNTSFCFLDIRSPGLGDTAMYLCATRTSGGLQDTQYFGPGTRLTVL.

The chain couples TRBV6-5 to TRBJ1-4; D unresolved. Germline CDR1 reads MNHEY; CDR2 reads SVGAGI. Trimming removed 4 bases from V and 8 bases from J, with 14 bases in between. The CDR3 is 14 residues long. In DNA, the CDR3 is TGTGCCAGCAGTTTCCCCTCTTTCGGGGAAAAACTGTTTTTT. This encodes CASSFPSFGEKLFF.

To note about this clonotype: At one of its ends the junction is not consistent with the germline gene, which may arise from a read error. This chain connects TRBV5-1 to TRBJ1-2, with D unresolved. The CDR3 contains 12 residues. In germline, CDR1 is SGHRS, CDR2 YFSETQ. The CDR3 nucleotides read TGCGCCAGCAGCTTGGACCCCTATGGCTACCCCTTC. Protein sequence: CASSLDPYGYPF.

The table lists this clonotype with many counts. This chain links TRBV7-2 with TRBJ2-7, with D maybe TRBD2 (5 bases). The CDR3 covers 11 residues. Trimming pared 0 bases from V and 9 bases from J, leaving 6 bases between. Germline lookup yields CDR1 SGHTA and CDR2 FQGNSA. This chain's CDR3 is CASSLAEGQYF. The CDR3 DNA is TGTGCCAGCAGCTTAGCAGAGGGGCAGTACTTC.

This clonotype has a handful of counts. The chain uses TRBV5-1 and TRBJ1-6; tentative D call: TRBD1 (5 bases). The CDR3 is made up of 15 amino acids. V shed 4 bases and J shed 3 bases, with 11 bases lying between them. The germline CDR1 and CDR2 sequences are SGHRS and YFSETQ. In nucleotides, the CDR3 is TGCGCCAGCAGCCCGACAGAAGACTATAATTCACCCCTCCACTTT. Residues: CASSPTEDYNSPLHF.

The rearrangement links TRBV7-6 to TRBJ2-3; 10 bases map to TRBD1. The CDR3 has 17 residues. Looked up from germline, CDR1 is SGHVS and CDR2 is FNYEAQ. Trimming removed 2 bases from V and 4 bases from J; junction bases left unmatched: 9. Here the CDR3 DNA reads TGTGCCAGCAGCTTATTAGGACAGGGGGGCCGCGCAGATACGCAGTATTTT. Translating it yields CASSLLGQGGRADTQYF. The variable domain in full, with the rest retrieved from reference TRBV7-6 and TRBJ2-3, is GAGVSQSPRYKVTKRGQDVALRCDPISGHVSLYWYRQALGQGPEFLTYFNYEAQQDKSGLPNDRFSAERPEGSISTLTIQRTEQRDSAMYRCASSLLGQGGRADTQYFGPGTRLTVL.

Here the CDR3 DNA reads TGTGCCAGCAGCGTTGAAGGTCAGGGGGCCCTCAATGAGCAGTTCTTC. This codes for CASSVEGQGALNEQFF. The V and J genes are TRBV9 and TRBJ2-1, with 8 bases aligning to TRBD1. With 2 bases clipped from V and 6 bases from J, the junction kept 10 bases outside the gene matches. Germline loops: CDR1 SGDLS, CDR2 YYNGEE. CDR3 length: 16 amino acids.

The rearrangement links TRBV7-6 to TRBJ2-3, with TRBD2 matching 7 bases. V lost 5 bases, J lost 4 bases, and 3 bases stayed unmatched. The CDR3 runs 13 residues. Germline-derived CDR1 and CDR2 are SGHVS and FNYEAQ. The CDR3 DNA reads TGTGCCAGCAGCGGGGGACTATCAGATACGCAGTATTTT. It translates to CASSGGLSDTQYF.

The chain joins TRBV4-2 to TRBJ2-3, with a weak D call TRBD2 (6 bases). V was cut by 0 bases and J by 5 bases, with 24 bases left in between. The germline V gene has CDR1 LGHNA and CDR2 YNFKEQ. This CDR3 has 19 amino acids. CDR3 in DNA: TGTGCCAGCAGCCAAGAGGAGGCCGGTGGCGGGACTTACCGAGATACGCAGTATTTT. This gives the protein CASSQEEAGGGTYRDTQYF.

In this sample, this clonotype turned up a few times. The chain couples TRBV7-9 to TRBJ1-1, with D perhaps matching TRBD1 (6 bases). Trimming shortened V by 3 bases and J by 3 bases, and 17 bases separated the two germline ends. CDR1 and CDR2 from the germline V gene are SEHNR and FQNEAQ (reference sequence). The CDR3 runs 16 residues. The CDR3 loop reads CASSLRRGMADTEAFF. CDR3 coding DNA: TGTGCCAGCAGCTTGAGGAGGGGGATGGCGGACACTGAAGCTTTCTTT.

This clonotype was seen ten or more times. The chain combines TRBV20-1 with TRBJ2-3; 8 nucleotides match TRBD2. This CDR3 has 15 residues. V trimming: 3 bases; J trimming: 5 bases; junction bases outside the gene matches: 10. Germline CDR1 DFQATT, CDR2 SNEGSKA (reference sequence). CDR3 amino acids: CSARGRLAHQDTQYF. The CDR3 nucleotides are TGCAGTGCTAGGGGACGACTAGCGCATCAAGATACGCAGTATTTT.

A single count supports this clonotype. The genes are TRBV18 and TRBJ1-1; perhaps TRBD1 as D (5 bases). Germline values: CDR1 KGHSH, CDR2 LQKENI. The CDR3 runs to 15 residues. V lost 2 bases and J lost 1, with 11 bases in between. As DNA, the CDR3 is TGTGCCAGCTCACCAAAGGGGCTGGGGAACACTGAAGCTTTCTTT. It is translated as CASSPKGLGNTEAFF.

CDR3 residues: CASSLTRDGETQYF. In nucleotides, the CDR3 is TGTGCCAGCAGCCTTACCCGGGACGGAGAGACCCAGTACTTC. This rearrangement joins TRBV7-2 to TRBJ2-5; D might be TRBD1 or TRBD2, each matching 5 bases. Trimming took 5 bases from V and 4 from J, leaving 14 bases between them. CDR3 length: 14 amino acids. The germline V gene encodes CDR1 SGHTA and CDR2 FQGNSA.

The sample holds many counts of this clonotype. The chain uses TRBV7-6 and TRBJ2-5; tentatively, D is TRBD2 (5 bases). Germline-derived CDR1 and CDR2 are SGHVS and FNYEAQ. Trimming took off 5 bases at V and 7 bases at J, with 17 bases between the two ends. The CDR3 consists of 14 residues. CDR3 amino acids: CASSVQPGEGTQYF. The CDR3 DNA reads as TGTGCCAGCAGCGTCCAACCGGGTGAGGGGACCCAGTACTTC.

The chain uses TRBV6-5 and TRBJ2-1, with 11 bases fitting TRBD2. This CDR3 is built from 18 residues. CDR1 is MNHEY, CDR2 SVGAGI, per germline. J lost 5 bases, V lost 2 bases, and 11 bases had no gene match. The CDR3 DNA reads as TGTGCCAGCAGTTACCCGAAACGGCTAGCGGGGGGTAACAATGAGCAGTTCTTC. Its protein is CASSYPKRLAGGNNEQFF.

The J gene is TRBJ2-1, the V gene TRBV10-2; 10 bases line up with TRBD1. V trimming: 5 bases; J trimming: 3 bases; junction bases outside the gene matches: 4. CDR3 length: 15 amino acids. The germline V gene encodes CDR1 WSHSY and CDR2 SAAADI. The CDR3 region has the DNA TGCGCCAGCAGTTCCGGACAGGGGGACTACAATGAGCAGTTCTTC. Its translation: CASSSGQGDYNEQFF.

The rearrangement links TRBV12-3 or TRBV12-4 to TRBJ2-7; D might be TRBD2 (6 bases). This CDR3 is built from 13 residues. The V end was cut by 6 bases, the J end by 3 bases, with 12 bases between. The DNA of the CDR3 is TGTGCCAGCAGCCCCCCTAGCGTCTACGAGCAGTACTTC. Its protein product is CASSPPSVYEQYF.

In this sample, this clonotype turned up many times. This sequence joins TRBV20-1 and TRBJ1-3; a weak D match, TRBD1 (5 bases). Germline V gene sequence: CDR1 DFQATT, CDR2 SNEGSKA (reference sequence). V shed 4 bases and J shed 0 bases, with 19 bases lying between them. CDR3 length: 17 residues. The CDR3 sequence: CSANGPRDPLSGNTIYF. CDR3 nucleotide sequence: TGCAGTGCTAACGGCCCCAGGGACCCCCTCTCTGGAAACACCATATATTTT.

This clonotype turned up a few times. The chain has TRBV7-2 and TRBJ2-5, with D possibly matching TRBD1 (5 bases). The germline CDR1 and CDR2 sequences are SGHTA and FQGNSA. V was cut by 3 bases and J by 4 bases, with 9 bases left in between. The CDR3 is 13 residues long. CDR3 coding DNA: TGTGCCAGCAGCTTCAGGGTGCGAGAGACCCAGTACTTC. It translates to CASSFRVRETQYF.

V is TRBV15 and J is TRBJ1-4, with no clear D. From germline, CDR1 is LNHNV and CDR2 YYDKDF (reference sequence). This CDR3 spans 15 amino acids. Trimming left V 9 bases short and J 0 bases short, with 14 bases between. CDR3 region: CATKRQTATNEKLFF. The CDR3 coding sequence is TGTGCCACTAAAAGACAAACAGCAACTAATGAAAAACTGTTTTTT.